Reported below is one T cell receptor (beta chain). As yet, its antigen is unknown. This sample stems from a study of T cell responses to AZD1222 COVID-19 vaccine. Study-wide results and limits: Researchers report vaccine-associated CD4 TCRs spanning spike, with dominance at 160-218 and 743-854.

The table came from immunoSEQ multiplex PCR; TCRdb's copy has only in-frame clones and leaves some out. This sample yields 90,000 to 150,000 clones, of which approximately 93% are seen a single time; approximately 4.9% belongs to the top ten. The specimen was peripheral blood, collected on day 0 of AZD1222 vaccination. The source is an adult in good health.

The CDR3 is CASSPEGAQQYF. CDR3 nucleotides: TGTGCCAGCTCACCCGAGGGGGCGCAGCAGTACTTC. The gene calls are TRBV18 and TRBJ2-7; 7 bases line up with TRBD1. Germline V gives CDR1 KGHSH, CDR2 LQKENI. CDR3 size: 12 residues. Unmatched junction bases numbered 4, after V lost 3 bases and J lost 8 bases.